Listed below are T cell receptor beta chains from one sample, sequenced in a study of blood T cells in healthy people across ages. TCRdb re-analysed the 5' RACE reads in MiXCR, keeping a single row per CDR3 protein. The sample lists over a million distinct CDR3 sequences, approximately 38% occurring once. Sequences were obtained from blood. The source is a woman younger than 35 in good health. The CDR3 runs from the conserved cysteine through the conserved F or W. The D gene is left open where the match is weak. Clone size, where shown, is once, few, many, or a class for clones that have expanded.

clone_size: -
cdr3_length: 15
j_call: TRBJ1-5
d_call: TRBD1
v_call: TRBV28
cdr3_aa: CASSLTGGLGQPQHF
cdr3_nt: TGTGCCAGCAGTTTAACAGGGGGCTTGGGTCAGCCCCAGCATTTT

clone_size: -
cdr3_length: 15
j_call: TRBJ1-2
d_call: -
v_call: TRBV20-1
cdr3_aa: CSARKQWGPEGGYTF
cdr3_nt: TGCAGTGCTAGAAAGCAGTGGGGCCCCGAGGGTGGCTACACCTTC

clone_size: few
cdr3_length: 18
j_call: TRBJ2-5
d_call: TRBD2
v_call: TRBV10-3
cdr3_aa: CAISVQGTSGSAAETQYF
cdr3_nt: TGTGCCATCAGTGTCCAGGGGACTAGCGGGAGTGCGGCTGAGACCCAGTACTTC

clone_size: -
cdr3_length: 16
j_call: TRBJ2-7
d_call: TRBD1
v_call: TRBV5-1
cdr3_aa: CASSSEGTATSYKQYF
cdr3_nt: TGCGCCAGCAGCTCCGAGGGGACAGCCACCTCCTACAAGCAGTACTTC

clone_size: -
cdr3_length: 16
j_call: TRBJ2-3
d_call: TRBD2
v_call: TRBV10-1
cdr3_aa: CASSEATGGLTDTQYF
cdr3_nt: TGCGCCAGCAGTGAGGCTACGGGAGGCCTCACAGATACGCAGTATTTT

clone_size: -
cdr3_length: 14
j_call: TRBJ2-1
d_call: -
v_call: TRBV7-2
cdr3_aa: CASAGANSYNEQFF
cdr3_nt: TGTGCTTCCGCGGGGGCCAACTCCTACAATGAGCAGTTCTTC

clone_size: -
cdr3_length: 15
j_call: TRBJ2-7
d_call: TRBD1
v_call: TRBV3-1
cdr3_aa: CASSRSGQGDYEQYF
cdr3_nt: TGTGCCAGCAGTCGATCAGGACAGGGCGACTACGAGCAGTACTTC

clone_size: -
cdr3_length: 14
j_call: TRBJ1-1
d_call: -
v_call: TRBV7-8
cdr3_aa: CASTFRRGVTEAFF
cdr3_nt: TGTGCCAGCACCTTTCGTCGGGGTGTCACTGAAGCTTTCTTT

clone_size: few
cdr3_length: 14
j_call: TRBJ2-2
d_call: -
v_call: TRBV4-1
cdr3_aa: CASSQRGDTGELFF
cdr3_nt: TGCGCCAGCAGCCAACGCGGGGACACCGGGGAGCTGTTTTTT

clone_size: few
cdr3_length: 15
j_call: TRBJ2-3
d_call: TRBD2
v_call: TRBV2
cdr3_aa: CANSEGTRRSDTQYF
cdr3_nt: TGTGCCAACAGTGAAGGGACTAGGAGGTCAGATACGCAGTATTTT

clone_size: -
cdr3_length: 17
j_call: TRBJ2-7
d_call: -
v_call: TRBV2
cdr3_aa: CASSEDARRDFTYEQYF
cdr3_nt: TGTGCCAGCAGTGAAGACGCCCGGCGGGACTTTACCTACGAGCAGTACTTC

clone_size: once
cdr3_length: 15
j_call: TRBJ2-3
d_call: -
v_call: TRBV20-1
cdr3_aa: CSASGGIGDTDTQYF
cdr3_nt: TGCAGTGCTAGCGGAGGGATCGGAGACACAGATACGCAGTATTTT

clone_size: -
cdr3_length: 15
j_call: TRBJ2-7
d_call: TRBD2
v_call: TRBV9
cdr3_aa: CASSAWTSGHNEQYF
cdr3_nt: TGTGCCAGCAGCGCTTGGACTAGCGGACACAATGAGCAGTACTTC

clone_size: -
cdr3_length: 15
j_call: TRBJ2-1
d_call: -
v_call: TRBV3-1
cdr3_aa: CASSQDSSPYNEQFF
cdr3_nt: TGTGCCAGCAGCCAAGATTCGAGCCCTTACAATGAGCAGTTCTTC

clone_size: -
cdr3_length: 12
j_call: TRBJ1-2
d_call: -
v_call: TRBV30
cdr3_aa: CAWSDTFYGYTF
cdr3_nt: TGTGCCTGGAGTGACACGTTCTATGGCTACACCTTC